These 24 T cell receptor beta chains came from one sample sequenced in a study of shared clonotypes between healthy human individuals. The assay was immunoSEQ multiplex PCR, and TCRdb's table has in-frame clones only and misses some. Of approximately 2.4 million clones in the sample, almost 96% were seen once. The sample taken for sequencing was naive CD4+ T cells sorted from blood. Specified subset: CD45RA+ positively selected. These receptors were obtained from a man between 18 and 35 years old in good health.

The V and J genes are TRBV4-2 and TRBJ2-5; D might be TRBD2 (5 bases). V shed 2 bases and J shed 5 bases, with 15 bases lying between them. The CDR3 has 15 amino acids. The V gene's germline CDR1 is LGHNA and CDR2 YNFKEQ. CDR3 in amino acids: CASSQSASFGETQYF. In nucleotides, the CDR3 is TGTGCCAGCAGCCAATCGGCTAGCTTCGGCGAGACCCAGTACTTC.

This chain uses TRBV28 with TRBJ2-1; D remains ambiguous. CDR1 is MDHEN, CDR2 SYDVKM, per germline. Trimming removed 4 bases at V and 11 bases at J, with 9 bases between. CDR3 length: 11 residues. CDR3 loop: CASSSFGKQFF. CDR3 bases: TGTGCCAGCAGTTCCTTTGGGAAGCAGTTCTTC.

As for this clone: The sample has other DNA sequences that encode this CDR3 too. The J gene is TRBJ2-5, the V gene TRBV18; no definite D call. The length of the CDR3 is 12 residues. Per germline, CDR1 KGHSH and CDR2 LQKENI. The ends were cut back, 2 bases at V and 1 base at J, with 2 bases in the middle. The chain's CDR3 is CASSPSQETQYF. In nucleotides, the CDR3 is TGTGCCAGCTCACCAAGCCAAGAGACCCAGTACTTC.

CDR3 coding DNA: TGTGCCAGCTCACCACCCGGGTACCCCTACGAGCAGTACTTC. It specifies CASSPPGYPYEQYF. V is TRBV18 and J is TRBJ2-7; no clear D. Germline lookup yields CDR1 KGHSH and CDR2 LQKENI. CDR3 length equals 14 residues. V dropped 0 bases and J dropped 2 bases, with 8 bases sitting between them.

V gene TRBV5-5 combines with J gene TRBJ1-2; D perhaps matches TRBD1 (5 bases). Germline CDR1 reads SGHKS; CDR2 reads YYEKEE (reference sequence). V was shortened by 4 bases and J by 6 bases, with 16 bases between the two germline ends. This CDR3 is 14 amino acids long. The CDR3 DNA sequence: TGTGCCAGCAGCCCATCAGGGCAGGCAGATGGCTACACCTTC. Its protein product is CASSPSGQADGYTF.

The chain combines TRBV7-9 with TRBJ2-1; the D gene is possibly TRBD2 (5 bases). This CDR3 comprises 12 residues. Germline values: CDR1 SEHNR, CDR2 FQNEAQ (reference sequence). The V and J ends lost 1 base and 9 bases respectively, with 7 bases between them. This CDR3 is CASSLEGLEQFF. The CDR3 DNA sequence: TGTGCCAGCAGCTTAGAAGGACTTGAGCAGTTCTTC.

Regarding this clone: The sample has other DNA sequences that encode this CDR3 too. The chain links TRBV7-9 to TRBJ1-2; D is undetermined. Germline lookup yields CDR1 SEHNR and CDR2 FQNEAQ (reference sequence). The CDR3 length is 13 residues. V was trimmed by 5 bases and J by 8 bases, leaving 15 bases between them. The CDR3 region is CASSPRDLYGYTF. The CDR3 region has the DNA TGTGCCAGCAGCCCGAGGGATCTCTACGGCTACACCTTC.

CDR3 DNA: TGTGCCAGCAGTACCGAGAAGGCTGGCTACACCTTC. It translates to CASSTEKAGYTF. The rearrangement joins TRBV6-1 to TRBJ1-2, with D uncertain. This CDR3 has 12 residues. Trimming stripped 5 bases from V and 7 bases from J, with 11 bases between. Germline-derived CDR1 and CDR2 are MNHNS and SASEGT.

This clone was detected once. CDR3 sequence: CASSQQGGSNQPQHF. The CDR3 DNA sequence: TGTGCCAGCAGCCAGCAGGGGGGGAGCAATCAGCCCCAGCATTTT. The J gene is TRBJ1-5, the V gene TRBV28; 7 bases align to TRBD1. There are 15 residues in the CDR3. Germline V CDR1 and CDR2: MDHEN, SYDVKM. After removal of 6 bases from V and 1 base from J, the junction contained 6 bases not matched to a gene.

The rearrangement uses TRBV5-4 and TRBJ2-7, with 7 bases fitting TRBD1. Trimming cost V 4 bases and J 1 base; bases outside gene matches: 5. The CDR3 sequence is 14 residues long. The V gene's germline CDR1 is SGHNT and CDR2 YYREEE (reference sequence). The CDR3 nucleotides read TGTGCCAGCAGCACCGGGACAGTTTCCTACGAGCAGTACTTC. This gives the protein CASSTGTVSYEQYF.

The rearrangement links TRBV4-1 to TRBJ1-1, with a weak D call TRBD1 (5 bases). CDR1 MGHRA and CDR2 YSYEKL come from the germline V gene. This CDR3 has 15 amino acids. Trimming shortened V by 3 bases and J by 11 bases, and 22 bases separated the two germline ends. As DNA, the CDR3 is TGCGCCAGCAGCCAGGGGGGGTACAGTGCCGAGGGGGCTTTCTTT. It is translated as CASSQGGYSAEGAFF.

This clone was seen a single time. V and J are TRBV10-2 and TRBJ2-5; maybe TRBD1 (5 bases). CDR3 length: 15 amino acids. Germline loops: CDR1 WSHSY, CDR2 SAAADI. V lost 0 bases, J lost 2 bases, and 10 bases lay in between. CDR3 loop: CASSESWTTQETQYF. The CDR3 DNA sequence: TGCGCCAGCAGTGAGTCCTGGACAACGCAAGAGACCCAGTACTTC.

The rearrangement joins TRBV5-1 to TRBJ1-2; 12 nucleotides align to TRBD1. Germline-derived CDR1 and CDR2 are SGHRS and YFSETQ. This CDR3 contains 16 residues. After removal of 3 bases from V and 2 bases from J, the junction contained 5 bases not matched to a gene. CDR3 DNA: TGCGCCAGCAGCTCAACGGGACAGGGGGCGAACTATGGCTACACCTTC. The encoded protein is CASSSTGQGANYGYTF.

The CDR3 DNA is TGTGCCAGCAGCCGCGGACTAGCGGGAGTCATGGCCGGGGAGCTGTTTTTT. As protein: CASSRGLAGVMAGELFF. V usage is TRBV7-6 and J usage is TRBJ2-2, with 13 bases lining up with TRBD2. Unmatched junction bases numbered 9, after V lost 5 bases and J lost 6 bases. CDR1 SGHVS and CDR2 FNYEAQ come from the germline V gene. The CDR3 spans 17 residues.

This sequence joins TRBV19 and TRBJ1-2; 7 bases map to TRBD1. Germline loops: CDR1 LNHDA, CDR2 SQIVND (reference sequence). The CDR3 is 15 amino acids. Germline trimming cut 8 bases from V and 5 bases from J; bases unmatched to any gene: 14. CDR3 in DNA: TGTGCCAGTCGGGGCGGAGGGGGCGATTGGTATGGCTACACCTTC. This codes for CASRGGGGDWYGYTF.

The CDR3 loop reads CASRLLAGGYEQYF. In nucleotides, the CDR3 is TGTGCCAGCAGACTACTAGCGGGGGGCTACGAGCAGTACTTC. The chain is built from TRBV28 and TRBJ2-7, with 12 bases matching TRBD2. The V and J ends lost 6 bases and 3 bases, in that order; junction bases with no gene match: 3. The CDR3 extends over 14 amino acids. Germline CDR1 reads MDHEN; CDR2 reads SYDVKM.

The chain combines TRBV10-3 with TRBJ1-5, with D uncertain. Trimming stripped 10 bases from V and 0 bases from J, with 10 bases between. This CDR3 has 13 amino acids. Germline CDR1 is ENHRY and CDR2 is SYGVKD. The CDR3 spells CATGSYSNQPQHF. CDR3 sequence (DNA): TGTGCCACTGGGAGTTATAGCAATCAGCCCCAGCATTTT.

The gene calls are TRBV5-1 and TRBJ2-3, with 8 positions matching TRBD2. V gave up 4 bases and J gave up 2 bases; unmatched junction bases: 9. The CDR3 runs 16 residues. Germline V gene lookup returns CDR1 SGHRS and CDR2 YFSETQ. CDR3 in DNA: TGCGCCAGCAGCCCCCCGGCGGGGGGATACACAGATACGCAGTATTTT. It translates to CASSPPAGGYTDTQYF.

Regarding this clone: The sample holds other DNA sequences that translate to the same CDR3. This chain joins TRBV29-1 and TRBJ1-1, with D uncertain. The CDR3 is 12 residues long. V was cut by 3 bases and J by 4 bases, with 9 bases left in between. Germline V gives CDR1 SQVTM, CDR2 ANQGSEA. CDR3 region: CSVDRGGTEAFF. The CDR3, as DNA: TGCAGCGTTGATCGAGGCGGCACTGAAGCTTTCTTT.

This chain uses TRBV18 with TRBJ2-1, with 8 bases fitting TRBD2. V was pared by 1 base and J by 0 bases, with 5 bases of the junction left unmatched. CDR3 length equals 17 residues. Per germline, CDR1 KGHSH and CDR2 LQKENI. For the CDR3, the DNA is TGTGCCAGCTCACCACTCATAAGCGGGGGCTCCTACAATGAGCAGTTCTTC. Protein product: CASSPLISGGSYNEQFF.

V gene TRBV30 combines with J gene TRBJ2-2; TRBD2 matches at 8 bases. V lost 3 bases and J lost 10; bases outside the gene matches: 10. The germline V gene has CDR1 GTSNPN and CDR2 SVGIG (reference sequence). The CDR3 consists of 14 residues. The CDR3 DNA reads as TGTGCCTGGAGGTTCGCGGGAGGATCCTCGGAGCTGTTTTTT. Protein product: CAWRFAGGSSELFF.

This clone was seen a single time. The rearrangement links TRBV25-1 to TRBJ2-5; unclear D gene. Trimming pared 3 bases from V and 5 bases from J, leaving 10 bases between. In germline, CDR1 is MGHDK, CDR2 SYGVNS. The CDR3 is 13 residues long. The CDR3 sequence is CASSDTGRETQYF. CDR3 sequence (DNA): TGTGCCAGCAGTGACACCGGCCGGGAGACCCAGTACTTC.

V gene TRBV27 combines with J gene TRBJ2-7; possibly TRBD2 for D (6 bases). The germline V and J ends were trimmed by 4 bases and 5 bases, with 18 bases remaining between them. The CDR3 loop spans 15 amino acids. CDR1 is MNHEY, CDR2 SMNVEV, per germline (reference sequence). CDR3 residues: CASSSATPGAHEQYF. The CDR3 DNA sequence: TGTGCCAGCAGTTCCGCCACCCCGGGAGCCCACGAGCAGTACTTC.

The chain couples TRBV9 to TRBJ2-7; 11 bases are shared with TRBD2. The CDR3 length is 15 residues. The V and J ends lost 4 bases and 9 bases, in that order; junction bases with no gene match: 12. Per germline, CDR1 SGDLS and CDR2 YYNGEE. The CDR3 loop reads CASSPRLAGQSGQYF. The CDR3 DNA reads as TGTGCCAGCAGCCCACGACTAGCGGGGCAAAGCGGGCAGTACTTC.